These 5 T cell receptor beta chains came from one sample sequenced in a study of cytomegalovirus exposure and HLA in healthy donors. The PCR ran on 60 Vbeta and 13 Jbeta primers. The table came from immunoSEQ multiplex PCR; TCRdb's copy has only in-frame clones and leaves some out. The sample lists 150,000 to 200,000 clones, around 85% seen once, with roughly 2% in the top ten. The sequenced sample consisted of PBMCs. The receptor set was obtained from a human donor in good health.

The J gene is TRBJ2-7, the V gene TRBV11-2, with D possibly being TRBD1 (6 bases). The V gene's germline CDR1 is SGHAT and CDR2 FQNNGV. The length of the CDR3 is 14 residues. V lost 0 bases, J lost 2 bases, and 8 bases lay in between. The CDR3 here is CASSLEKGAYEQYF. The CDR3, as DNA: TGTGCCAGCAGCTTAGAAAAGGGGGCCTACGAGCAGTACTTC. Full variable domain (missing parts from reference TRBV11-2 and TRBJ2-7): EAGVAQSPRYKIIEKRQSVAFWCNPISGHATLYWYQQILGQGPKLLIQFQNNGVVDDSQLPKDRFSAERLKGVDSTLKIQPAKLEDSAVYLCASSLEKGAYEQYFGPGTRLTVT.

This clone has only a few counts. This chain uses TRBV6-1 with TRBJ1-1; 7 bases line up with TRBD1. From germline, CDR1 is MNHNS and CDR2 SASEGT. Germline trimming cut 6 bases from V and 3 bases from J; bases unmatched to any gene: 4. The CDR3 has 13 residues. The CDR3, as DNA: TGTGCCAGCAGGTTAGGACAGGACACTGAAGCTTTCTTT. It yields the protein CASRLGQDTEAFF.

This clone has just a few counts. The chain uses TRBV4-1 and TRBJ1-1; a weak D match, TRBD1 (6 bases). Between the trimmed V and J ends, which lost 0 bases and 5 bases, there was a span of 10 bases. The germline gives CDR1 MGHRA, CDR2 YSYEKL. The length of the CDR3 is 14 residues. The CDR3 bases are TGCGCCAGCAGCCAAGATGAAGGGGGAACTGAAGCTTTCTTT. Translating it yields CASSQDEGGTEAFF.

The V gene is TRBV6-1, the J gene TRBJ2-3; maybe TRBD1 (6 bases). The CDR3 is 13 residues long. From germline, CDR1 is MNHNS and CDR2 SASEGT. V lost 10 bases to trimming and J lost 2 bases, with 13 bases between them. CDR3 loop: CAISDRPTDTQYF. DNA for the CDR3: TGTGCCATCTCGGACAGACCCACAGATACGCAGTATTTT.

The chain uses TRBV19 and TRBJ2-2, with 8 bases lining up with TRBD1. V was clipped by 5 bases and J by 5 bases; unmatched bases: 7. The length of the CDR3 is 15 residues. The germline gives CDR1 LNHDA, CDR2 SQIVND (reference sequence). The CDR3 DNA sequence: TGTGCCAGTAGTTACAGGGGGTTAGGTACCGGGGAGCTGTTTTTT. Its translation is CASSYRGLGTGELFF. Using reference TRBV19 and TRBJ2-2 for the parts outside the CDR3, the full variable domain is DGGITQSPKYLFRKEGQNVTLSCEQNLNHDAMYWYRQDPGQGLRLIYYSQIVNDFQKGDIAEGYSVSREKKESFPLTVTSAQKNPTAFYLCASSYRGLGTGELFFGEGSRLTVL.